These 4 T cell receptor beta chains were sequenced from one sample in a study of T cell responses to AZD1222 COVID-19 vaccine (dated by TCRdb to 2020 to 2022). Receptors were amplified or captured by the immunoSEQ multiplex PCR assay. The clones in this table, taken by TCRdb from immuneACCESS, are in-frame only. Not every clone is retained; where verified, under half of the shortfall comes from an unresolved V gene, and the cause of the rest is unknown. This sample has under 35,000 clones in its table, and about 88% of those were observed once. The leading ten clones occupy 5.5% to 7.5% of the sample. This specimen's time point label, per the study, means: baseline before first vaccination. The sample consisted of peripheral blood, taken on day 0 of AZD1222 vaccination. The source is an adult in good health.

This clone was observed once. The CDR3 DNA is TGTGCCAGCAGCTCCGGAGGTAGCGGGGAGCAGTACTTC. Protein product: CASSSGGSGEQYF. This rearrangement joins TRBV5-4 to TRBJ2-7, with 7 bases that match TRBD2. Germline V gene data show CDR1 as SGHNT and CDR2 as YYREEE (reference sequence). J was trimmed by 7 bases and V by 3 bases; bases with no gene match: 7. The CDR3 consists of 13 residues.

The V gene is TRBV7-2, the J gene TRBJ1-2, with TRBD1 matching 7 bases. V lost 4 bases to trimming and J lost 4 bases; unmatched junction nucleotides: 9. Germline lookup yields CDR1 SGHTA and CDR2 FQGNSA. The CDR3 covers 15 residues. The CDR3 loop is CASSSQGGRIYGYTF. The CDR3 region has the DNA TGTGCCAGCAGCTCGCAGGGGGGACGAATCTATGGCTACACCTTC.

The CDR3 DNA sequence: TGTGCCAGCAGCGTAGCTTACAGAGGGACTGAAGCTTTCTTT. Translating it yields CASSVAYRGTEAFF. This sequence joins TRBV9 and TRBJ1-1; no reliable D call. In germline, CDR1 is SGDLS, CDR2 YYNGEE. CDR3 size: 14 residues. With 0 bases removed from V and 5 bases from J, the gap between germline ends came to 11 bases.

The chain couples TRBV5-1 to TRBJ1-4, with TRBD1 matching 7 bases. The CDR3 consists of 14 residues. V gave up 3 bases and J gave up 8 bases; unmatched junction bases: 7. Germline CDR1 SGHRS, CDR2 YFSETQ. CDR3: CASSSSQGDEKLFF. The CDR3 DNA sequence: TGCGCCAGCAGCTCATCCCAGGGGGACGAAAAACTGTTTTTT.